Shown below are 30 T cell receptor beta chains from a single sample sequenced in a study. Bulk TCR libraries were prepared using a modified SMART protocol. One entry per CDR3 protein results from TCRdb running MiXCR on the 5' RACE reads. The data show 180 or so distinct CDR3 sequences, approximately 15% seen once. The source was gluten tetramer+ CD4+ T cells from blood, collected while untreated, on a gluten-free diet, or during gluten challenge (not recorded which). These TCRs come from a male donor with celiac disease.

Notes on this clonotype: The junction departs from germline at one end; a sequencing error may be responsible. This chain joins TRBV7-2 and TRBJ2-3; D is undetermined. CDR1 SGHTA and CDR2 FQGNSA come from the germline V gene. The CDR3 contains 13 residues. As DNA, the CDR3 is TGTGCCAGCAGCATAAGACCAACAGATGCGCAGTATTTT. It codes for CASSIRPTDAQYF.

By share of the sample, this clonotype is large. The chain employs TRBV7-2 and TRBJ2-3, with D hard to call. Trimming removed 5 bases from V and 2 bases from J, with 8 bases in between. Per the germline V gene, CDR1 is SGHTA and CDR2 is FQGNSA. The CDR3 is made up of 13 amino acids. CDR3 sequence: CASSVRTTDTQYF. CDR3 in DNA: TGTGCCAGCAGCGTTAGGACCACAGATACGCAGTATTTT. Together with reference TRBV7-2 and TRBJ2-3, the CDR3 gives the full variable domain: GAGVSQSPSNKVTEKGKDVELRCDPISGHTALYWYRQSLGQGLEFLIYFQGNSAPDKSGLPSDRFSAERTGGSVSTLTIQRTQQEDSAVYLCASSVRTTDTQYFGPGTRLTVL.

This clonotype is hyperexpanded in the sample. The CDR3 spells CASSFSTFSYEQYF. The CDR3 region has the DNA TGTGCCAGCAGCTTCAGTACATTTTCCTACGAGCAGTACTTC. This chain links TRBV7-2 with TRBJ2-7; D is ambiguous. The CDR3 spans 14 residues. The ends were cut back, 3 bases at V and 1 base at J, with 10 bases in the middle. Germline CDR1 SGHTA, CDR2 FQGNSA.

Sample share makes this clonotype large. This chain links TRBV19 with TRBJ1-1, with 11 nucleotides matching TRBD1. J lost 6 bases, V lost 6 bases, and 6 bases had no gene match. CDR1 and CDR2 from the germline V gene are LNHDA and SQIVND (reference sequence). The CDR3 covers 14 residues. CDR3 in DNA: TGTGCCAGTAGCCGCGGACAGGGGGCCTCTGAAGCTTTCTTT. Translation gives CASSRGQGASEAFF.

This clonotype ranks as large. The chain couples TRBV27 to TRBJ2-1; weak D call: TRBD2 (5 bases). V was trimmed by 4 bases and J by 6 bases, leaving 16 bases between them. Germline CDR1 and CDR2: MNHEY and SMNVEV (reference sequence). The CDR3 spans 15 residues. Written as DNA, the CDR3 is TGTGCCAGCAGTTCCTCGGGTCTCGAGGGCAATGAGCAGTTCTTC. Amino acids: CASSSSGLEGNEQFF.

This clonotype is hyperexpanded in the sample. V and J are TRBV4-3 and TRBJ2-5; D perhaps matches TRBD1 (6 bases). CDR3 length: 15 amino acids. Per germline, CDR1 LGHNA and CDR2 YSLEER. V was clipped by 1 base and J by 7 bases, with 16 bases between them. CDR3 sequence (DNA): TGCGCCAGCAGCCAAGCTATCTATGTGGGGGCGACCCAGTACTTC. Translating gives CASSQAIYVGATQYF.

In the case of this clonotype: The junction departs from the called germline gene at one end, perhaps through a read error. This chain joins TRBV29-1 and TRBJ2-3; TRBD2 aligns across 7 bases. The CDR3 sequence is 14 residues long. CDR1 is SQVTM and CDR2 is ANQGSEA in the germline V gene. The CDR3 DNA follows: TGCAGCGGGGGACTAACAACCCTCACAGATACACAGTATTTT. This encodes CSGGLTTLTDTQYF.

This clonotype appeared a single time. The V gene is TRBV6-2 or TRBV6-3, the J gene TRBJ1-2; tentative D call: TRBD1 (6 bases). In germline, CDR1 is MNHEY, CDR2 SVGEGT. V was trimmed by 6 bases and J by 3 bases, leaving 17 bases between them. The CDR3 is 15 amino acids. The CDR3 loop is CASRYPGVWDYGYTF. CDR3 nucleotide sequence: TGTGCCAGCAGGTACCCAGGGGTTTGGGACTATGGCTACACCTTC.

This clonotype qualifies as hyperexpanded. The gene calls are TRBV4-2 and TRBJ1-1; TRBD1 is a possible D gene (5 bases). CDR1 and CDR2 from the germline V gene are LGHNA and YNFKEQ. The germline V and J ends were trimmed by 1 base and 1 base, with 13 bases remaining between them. The CDR3 contains 16 residues. Here the CDR3 reads CASSQVSWGENTEAFF. The CDR3 coding sequence is TGTGCCAGCAGCCAAGTGTCGTGGGGGGAGAACACTGAAGCTTTCTTT.

Judged by abundance, this clonotype is large. The J gene is TRBJ2-1, the V gene TRBV7-2; 13 bases are shared with TRBD2. The V gene end was trimmed by 2 bases and the J gene end by 8 bases; junction bases not matched to a gene: 3. Germline CDR1 reads SGHTA; CDR2 reads FQGNSA. The CDR3 is 15 amino acids. The CDR3 region is CASSLRTSGSHEQFF. The CDR3 DNA is TGTGCCAGCAGCTTAAGGACTAGCGGGAGCCATGAGCAGTTCTTC. The full variable domain, with the rest looked up from reference TRBV7-2 and TRBJ2-1, is GAGVSQSPSNKVTEKGKDVELRCDPISGHTALYWYRQSLGQGLEFLIYFQGNSAPDKSGLPSDRFSAERTGGSVSTLTIQRTQQEDSAVYLCASSLRTSGSHEQFFGPGTRLTVL.

By sample share, this clonotype is large. The chain links TRBV5-1 to TRBJ2-1; D may be TRBD2 (6 bases). The CDR3 sequence is 15 residues long. The V end lost 4 bases, the J end lost 8 bases, and 19 bases lay between the germline ends. Per the germline V gene, CDR1 is SGHRS and CDR2 is YFSETQ. This CDR3 reads CASSLGGAGQDEQFF. DNA for the CDR3: TGCGCCAGCAGCCTCGGCGGGGCTGGTCAGGATGAGCAGTTCTTC.

This clonotype rates as hyperexpanded. The gene calls are TRBV11-2 and TRBJ2-5, with D perhaps matching TRBD1 (5 bases). This CDR3 has 13 amino acids. Germline V CDR1 and CDR2: SGHAT, FQNNGV. V lost 6 bases, J lost 1 base, and 9 bases lay in between. The CDR3 loop is CASSMTAQETQYF. The CDR3 DNA reads TGTGCCAGCAGTATGACAGCCCAAGAGACCCAGTACTTC.

This clonotype is labeled as large (0.1 to 1%). The V call is TRBV5-6, the J call TRBJ2-1; D possibly corresponds to TRBD2 (6 bases). Per the germline V gene, CDR1 is SGHDT and CDR2 is YYEEEE. The CDR3 is 12 amino acids. Trimming left V 4 bases short and J 14 bases short, with 16 bases between. CDR3 nucleotides: TGTGCCAGCAGCCGCCTGGGGGGAGAGAAGTTCTTC. Its translation: CASSRLGGEKFF.

V usage is TRBV29-1 and J usage is TRBJ2-7; 11 bases are shared with TRBD2. V was pared by 6 bases and J by 4 bases, with 8 bases of the junction left unmatched. CDR1 and CDR2 from the germline V gene are SQVTM and ANQGSEA. CDR3 size: 14 residues. The CDR3 sequence is CSVGAGLAGYEQYF. The DNA for the CDR3 is TGCAGCGTGGGGGCCGGACTAGCGGGTTACGAGCAGTACTTC.

This clonotype rates as medium-sized. DNA for the CDR3: TGTGCCAGCAGCATCTCGACAGGCTACGAGCAGTACTTC. This gives the protein CASSISTGYEQYF. The chain employs TRBV7-8 and TRBJ2-7; tentatively, D is TRBD1 (6 bases). Per germline, CDR1 SGHVS and CDR2 FQNEAQ. The CDR3 loop spans 13 amino acids. Trimming left V 5 bases short and J 3 bases short, with 11 bases between. The full variable domain, its missing parts supplied by reference TRBV7-8 and TRBJ2-7, is GAGVSQSPRYKVAKRGQDVALRCDPISGHVSLFWYQQALGQGPEFLTYFQNEAQLDKSGLPSDRFFAERPEGSVSTLKIQRTQQEDSAVYLCASSISTGYEQYFGPGTRLTVT.

This clonotype qualifies as large. The V call is TRBV4-3, the J call TRBJ1-2, with D uncertain. This CDR3 spans 13 amino acids. Looked up from germline, CDR1 is LGHNA and CDR2 is YSLEER. Deletions cut 1 base from V and 7 bases from J, with 10 bases between. CDR3 region: CASSQALIGGYTF. For the CDR3, the DNA is TGCGCCAGCAGCCAAGCCCTAATAGGTGGCTACACCTTC.

By frequency in the sample, this clonotype is large. This chain joins TRBV18 and TRBJ1-6; a weak D match, TRBD1 (6 bases). The V end was cut by 4 bases, the J end by 8 bases, with 12 bases between. In germline, CDR1 is KGHSH, CDR2 LQKENI. CDR3 length: 14 residues. CDR3 amino acids: CASSLTGWDSPLHF. CDR3 coding DNA: TGTGCCAGCTCACTGACAGGTTGGGATTCACCCCTCCACTTT.

By share, this clonotype counts as large. V usage is TRBV5-6 and J usage is TRBJ2-2; D might be TRBD1 (6 bases). The CDR3 totals 15 residues. V gave up 3 bases and J gave up 3 bases, with 12 bases separating them. Germline CDR1 SGHDT, CDR2 YYEEEE. The CDR3 is CASSYPGQDTGELFF. The CDR3, as DNA: TGTGCCAGCAGCTATCCGGGACAAGACACCGGGGAGCTGTTTTTT.

By its share, this clonotype is large. This chain connects TRBV13 to TRBJ2-7; perhaps TRBD2 as D (6 bases). With 3 bases removed from V and 4 bases from J, the gap between germline ends came to 16 bases. This CDR3 region has 15 residues. From germline, CDR1 is PRHDT and CDR2 FYEKMQ (reference sequence). The CDR3 here is CASSFRSGGEYEQYF. The CDR3 DNA is TGTGCCAGCAGCTTCCGATCCGGGGGAGAATACGAGCAGTACTTC.

This clonotype is deemed medium-sized (0.01 to 0.1%). The J gene is TRBJ1-1, the V gene TRBV11-3; a weak D match, TRBD1 (5 bases). Trimming pared 1 base from V and 5 bases from J, leaving 8 bases between. CDR3 length: 13 residues. Germline V lookup: CDR1 SGHNT, CDR2 YENEEA. The CDR3, as DNA: TGTGCCAGCAGCTTAGGTAGGGGAACTGAAGCTTTCTTT. Protein sequence: CASSLGRGTEAFF.

This clonotype is judged large (0.1 to 1%). The rearrangement links TRBV5-1 to TRBJ2-5, with 11 bases that match TRBD1. The V and J ends lost 1 base and 3 bases, in that order; junction bases with no gene match: 2. The CDR3 loop spans 15 amino acids. Germline lookup yields CDR1 SGHRS and CDR2 YFSETQ. This CDR3 reads CASSLWGQGEETQYF. In nucleotides, the CDR3 is TGCGCCAGCAGCTTGTGGGGACAGGGGGAAGAGACCCAGTACTTC.

This clonotype qualifies as medium-sized. The CDR3: CASSLNGLAGGKGNEQFF. CDR3 bases: TGTGCCAGCAGCCTTAATGGACTAGCGGGAGGTAAGGGCAATGAGCAGTTCTTC. This chain connects TRBV28 to TRBJ2-1; TRBD2 matches 14 bases. J gave up 6 bases and V 6 bases, and 13 bases lay outside the gene matches. The V gene's germline CDR1 is MDHEN and CDR2 SYDVKM. CDR3 length equals 18 residues.

This clonotype ranks as large. The gene calls are TRBV4-1 and TRBJ2-3, with TRBD1 matching over 7 bases. The CDR3 spans 14 residues. Germline lookup yields CDR1 MGHRA and CDR2 YSYEKL. V shed 3 bases, J shed 3 bases, and the junction held 3 bases outside the gene matches. DNA of the CDR3: TGCGCCAGCAGCCATCCACAGGGGACAGATACGCAGTATTTT. Encoded protein: CASSHPQGTDTQYF.

By sample fraction, this clonotype is large. The chain is built from TRBV7-2 and TRBJ2-5, with D unresolved. The CDR3 spans 13 residues. Germline lookup yields CDR1 SGHTA and CDR2 FQGNSA. V lost 3 bases, J lost 5 bases, and 10 bases lay in between. For the CDR3, the DNA is TGTGCCAGCAGCTTCTCCTCCGGGGAGACCCAGTACTTC. Residues: CASSFSSGETQYF.

The chain recombines TRBV5-6 with TRBJ2-2; D remains unclear. This CDR3 region has 12 residues. The ends were cut back, 7 bases at V and 0 bases at J, with 4 bases in the middle. Germline V gene sequence: CDR1 SGHDT, CDR2 YYEEEE. The CDR3 protein is CASFSNTGELFF. Here the CDR3 DNA reads TGTGCCAGCTTTTCGAACACCGGGGAGCTGTTTTTT.

Notes on this clonotype: No conserved phenylalanine or tryptophan is present at the end of the CDR3, so a read error is the likely explanation. This chain uses TRBV7-3 with TRBJ2-1; 10 bases are a match to TRBD1. The germline V gene encodes CDR1 SGHTA and CDR2 FQGTGA. J gave up 5 bases and V 4 bases, and 5 bases lay outside the gene matches. This CDR3 spans 15 amino acids. The CDR3 nucleotides read TGTGCCAGCAGCTCCGGACAGGGGGGAGACAATGAGCAGTTCTGT. This translates into CASSSGQGGDNEQFC.

The genes are TRBV20-1 and TRBJ2-7, with D perhaps matching TRBD2 (5 bases). The CDR3 has 14 amino acids. The V gene's germline CDR1 is DFQATT and CDR2 SNEGSKA (reference sequence). Trimming pared 3 bases from V and 6 bases from J, leaving 18 bases between. Here the CDR3 reads CSARLTWELSEQYF. DNA for the CDR3: TGCAGTGCTAGGTTGACGTGGGAGCTCTCCGAGCAGTACTTC.

V and J are TRBV5-1 and TRBJ2-7; unclear D gene. The CDR3 length is 19 residues. V dropped 1 base and J dropped 2 bases, with 25 bases sitting between them. Per the germline V gene, CDR1 is SGHRS and CDR2 is YFSETQ. The CDR3 nucleotides read TGCGCCAGCAGCTTGTTGTTAACGTCGCCTGGATCGTTTGCCTACGAGCAGTACTTC. It yields the protein CASSLLLTSPGSFAYEQYF.

This clonotype is categorized as large. The rearrangement joins TRBV2 to TRBJ2-1; possibly TRBD2 for D (6 bases). Germline V gene sequence: CDR1 SNHLY, CDR2 FYNNEI. The CDR3 covers 12 residues. The V end was cut by 6 bases, the J end by 9 bases, with 12 bases between. CDR3 bases: TGTGCCAGCAGCCCCGGGGGTGGTGAGCAGTTCTTC. This translates into CASSPGGGEQFF.

This clonotype is termed large. This chain uses TRBV5-6 with TRBJ1-3; D is unclear. V dropped 1 base and J dropped 0 bases, with 11 bases sitting between them. CDR1 SGHDT and CDR2 YYEEEE come from the germline V gene. The CDR3 length is 16 residues. In nucleotides, the CDR3 is TGTGCCAGCAGCTTGAAGGTTGAGTACTCTGGAAACACCATATATTTT. This translates into CASSLKVEYSGNTIYF. The full variable domain, its missing parts supplied by reference TRBV5-6 and TRBJ1-3, is DAGVTQSPTHLIKTRGQQVTLRCSPKSGHDTVSWYQQALGQGPQFIFQYYEEEERQRGNFPDRFSGHQFPNYSSELNVNALLLGDSALYLCASSLKVEYSGNTIYFGEGSWLTVV.